The sequence of this TCR beta chain was determined in a study of identical twins. Study results and caveats: Cord blood's abundant beta clonotypes had fewer insertions, unlike memory repertoires.

MiXCR, run by TCRdb on the 5' RACE reads, gives a single entry per CDR3 protein. Among about 150,000 distinct CDR3 sequences listed, roughly 3.5% were seen once. Many counts were recorded for this clonotype. Its antigen is unidentified. CDR1 and CDR2 from the germline V gene are LGHNA and YNFKEQ. V was pared by 0 bases and J by 0 bases, with 6 bases between. The CDR3 is made up of 15 amino acids. The sample was memory T cells sorted from blood. This chain links TRBV4-2 with TRBJ1-3; D not resolved. The source of this sequence is a man aged 18 to 29 in good health. The CDR3 is CASSQDRLSGNTIYF. The CDR3 region has the DNA TGTGCCAGCAGCCAAGATAGGCTCTCTGGAAACACCATATATTTT.